What follows is one T cell receptor (beta chain) and its context. This entry belongs to a study of blood T cell repertoires in COVID-19. Study summary: PBMCs, B-cell-depleted T cells, or T cells were the source of the cDNA or gDNA that made up the material.

Measured with immunoSEQ multiplex PCR; TCRdb has only the in-frame clones, and not every one. The table has approximately 85,000 clones, just over 85% seen once. V lost 1 base and J 5 bases, leaving 15 bases between the germline ends. The CDR3 runs 16 residues. Sequenced input: peripheral blood. The chain joins TRBV23-1 to TRBJ2-1, with D possibly TRBD2 on 5 matching bases. TRBV23-1 is classed as an ORF, of uncertain function. This TCR came from a man in his forties or fifties with active or convalescent COVID-19. CDR3 sequence reads: CASSQWSGKRHNEQFF. The DNA for the CDR3 is TGCGCCAGCAGTCAATGGTCGGGGAAGAGGCACAATGAGCAGTTCTTC.